This record covers a single TCR beta chain. Its antigen is unidentified. In the PCR, 60 Vbeta and 13 Jbeta primers were used. Sequencing used immunoSEQ multiplex PCR; TCRdb keeps in-frame clones, though not all of them. In the table there are about 130,000 clones, about two thirds of which are singletons. The data were obtained in a study of cytomegalovirus exposure and HLA in healthy donors. Whole-study findings and limits: It emerged from a later analysis that several of the most significant clusters appeared to be linked to common viral pathogens. A later analysis showed TCR association rates differing by HLA locus, peaking at DRB1 and lowest at HLA-C. The dataset shows that most TCR sequences were rare, while some public TCRs occurred in many donors.

The TCR originated in a woman in her fifties or sixties in good health and CMV-seropositive. The source material was PBMCs.

The CDR3: CATRTGWAGELFF. In DNA, the CDR3 is TGTGCCACCAGGACAGGGTGGGCCGGGGAGCTGTTTTTT. This chain connects TRBV6-5 to TRBJ2-2, with 8 bases matching TRBD1. Trimming took 10 bases from V and 6 from J; bases not matched to a gene: 7. Germline CDR1 and CDR2: MNHEY and SVGAGI. This CDR3 comprises 13 residues.